Each of the 26 T cell receptor beta chains below was sequenced from the same sample in a study of blood T cell repertoires in COVID-19. Profiling relied on immunoSEQ multiplex PCR, and the TCRdb table lists in-frame clones only, not all of them. The repertoire holds about 240,000 clones, with roughly 79% as singletons. Sequenced material: peripheral blood. The receptors shown here come from an elderly woman with COVID-19, enrolled during active disease.

A word on this clone: Distinct nucleotide sequences in the sample also encode this CDR3. V usage is TRBV7-9 and J usage is TRBJ2-1; no clear D gene. Germline lookup yields CDR1 SEHNR and CDR2 FQNEAQ (reference sequence). Trimming shortened V by 3 bases and J by 4 bases, and 7 bases separated the two germline ends. This CDR3 region has 13 residues. The CDR3 spells CASSLGAYNEQFF. The CDR3 DNA sequence: TGTGCCAGCAGCTTGGGCGCATACAATGAGCAGTTCTTC.

V and J are TRBV6-5 and TRBJ2-5, with D possibly matching TRBD1 (5 bases). V shed 6 bases and J shed 2 bases, with 10 bases lying between them. The CDR3 has 13 amino acids. Germline V gene lookup returns CDR1 MNHEY and CDR2 SVGAGI. The CDR3 DNA reads as TGTGCCAGCAGACGACAGTATCAAGAGACCCAGTACTTC. Translating gives CASRRQYQETQYF.

V gene TRBV12-5 combines with J gene TRBJ2-7; 9 bases align to TRBD1. After removal of 3 bases from V and 0 bases from J, the junction contained 3 bases not matched to a gene. The CDR3 length is 15 residues. Germline CDR1 and CDR2: LGHNT and FRNRAP. The CDR3 sequence is CASGLSDRGSYEQYF. In DNA form, the CDR3 reads TGTGCTAGTGGTTTATCGGACAGGGGCTCCTACGAGCAGTACTTC. The entire variable domain, with the rest obtained from reference TRBV12-5 and TRBJ2-7, is as follows: DARVTQTPRHKVTEMGQEVTMRCQPILGHNTVFWYRQTMMQGLELLAYFRNRAPLDDSGMPKDRFSAEMPDATLATLKIQPSEPRDSAVYFCASGLSDRGSYEQYFGPGTRLTVT.

The V call is TRBV18, the J call TRBJ1-6; D unresolved. CDR1 is KGHSH, CDR2 LQKENI, per germline. Trimming took off 6 bases at V and 0 bases at J, with 12 bases between the two ends. The CDR3 has 16 amino acids. CDR3 sequence: CASSHALSSYNSPLHF. The CDR3 DNA reads as TGTGCCAGCTCCCACGCGTTGAGCTCCTATAATTCACCCCTCCACTTT.

The chain couples TRBV9 to TRBJ2-7; perhaps TRBD1 as D (5 bases). Germline values: CDR1 SGDLS, CDR2 YYNGEE. Trimming stripped 4 bases from V and 2 bases from J, with 13 bases between. There are 14 residues in the CDR3. CDR3: CASSPQGTTYEQYF. DNA for the CDR3: TGTGCCAGCAGCCCCCAGGGAACTACCTACGAGCAGTACTTC.

The V and J genes are TRBV4-3 and TRBJ2-1, with D perhaps TRBD2 (6 bases). Trimming took 3 bases from V and 3 from J, leaving 6 bases between them. This CDR3 is 13 amino acids long. Germline V gives CDR1 LGHNA, CDR2 YSLEER. The chain's CDR3 is CASSQRGYNEQFF. CDR3 DNA sequence: TGCGCCAGCAGCCAGCGGGGCTACAATGAGCAGTTCTTC.

This chain joins TRBV5-1 and TRBJ2-6; 10 bases fit TRBD1. J lost 0 bases, V lost 0 bases, and 6 bases had no gene match. CDR1 is SGHRS, CDR2 YFSETQ, per germline. CDR3 length: 19 residues. CDR3 protein: CASSLARDRGNSGANVLTF. CDR3 DNA sequence: TGCGCCAGCAGCTTGGCCCGGGACAGGGGTAACTCTGGGGCCAACGTCCTGACTTTC.

The chain combines TRBV27 with TRBJ1-2; 7 positions match TRBD1. The length of the CDR3 is 13 residues. V shed 6 bases, J shed 6 bases, and the junction held 7 bases outside the gene matches. CDR1 is MNHEY, CDR2 SMNVEV, per germline (reference sequence). CDR3 nucleotides: TGTGCCAGCAGCTCCGACAGGGACCATGGCTACACCTTC. It is translated as CASSSDRDHGYTF.

The chain joins TRBV28 to TRBJ2-7, with 8 bases aligning to TRBD2. V dropped 5 bases and J dropped 5; count of bases not matched to a gene: 5. This CDR3 region has 13 residues. Germline V gives CDR1 MDHEN, CDR2 SYDVKM. The CDR3 DNA reads as TGTGCCAGCAGTCCTATAGCGGGAAACGAGCAGTACTTC. This sequence encodes CASSPIAGNEQYF.

This clone appeared many times. The DNA of the CDR3 is TGTGCCAGCTCACCGGGACAGGGGATTTTTAGCTATGGCTACACCTTC. Its translation is CASSPGQGIFSYGYTF. The V and J genes are TRBV18 and TRBJ1-2, with 10 positions matching TRBD1. CDR3 length: 16 residues. Germline V gene lookup returns CDR1 KGHSH and CDR2 LQKENI. V was clipped by 3 bases and J by 4 bases; unmatched bases: 8.

This chain uses TRBV28 with TRBJ1-2, with D possibly TRBD1 on 5 matching bases. V lost 3 bases and J lost 6, with 8 bases in between. Germline V gene sequence: CDR1 MDHEN, CDR2 SYDVKM. The CDR3 sequence is 12 residues long. The CDR3 reads CASSFAGNGYTF. CDR3 DNA sequence: TGTGCCAGCAGTTTCGCAGGGAATGGCTACACCTTC.

Of note for this clone: The same CDR3 can be traced to other DNA sequences in this sample. The chain has TRBV3-1 (or the pseudogene TRBV3-2) and TRBJ1-3; D remains ambiguous. The ends were cut back, 2 bases at V and 3 bases at J, with 17 bases in the middle. There are 17 residues in the CDR3. Germline V gene sequence: CDR1 LGHDT, CDR2 YNNKEL (reference sequence). DNA of the CDR3: TGTGCCAGCAGCCAAAAAACCGCGGGAGGTATTGGAAACACCATATATTTT. This sequence encodes CASSQKTAGGIGNTIYF.

The chain employs TRBV28 and TRBJ1-2, with 7 bases that match TRBD1. The CDR3 is 14 residues long. V trimming: 5 bases; J trimming: 4 bases; junction bases outside the gene matches: 7. CDR1 and CDR2 (germline): MDHEN, SYDVKM. CDR3 bases: TGTGCCAGCAGTATTACCGGGACAGTCTATGGCTACACCTTC. Amino acids: CASSITGTVYGYTF.

The chain uses TRBV2 and TRBJ1-1; a possible D gene is TRBD1 (5 bases). The CDR3 sequence is 15 residues long. Germline CDR1 reads SNHLY; CDR2 reads FYNNEI. The V and J ends lost 5 bases and 7 bases respectively, with 20 bases between them. In nucleotides, the CDR3 is TGTGCCAGCAGTTGGGACCTGGGGGGATGGGGTGAAGCTTTCTTT. Protein: CASSWDLGGWGEAFF.

This sequence joins TRBV28 and TRBJ1-2; no definite D call. The CDR3 is 11 amino acids. Germline loops: CDR1 MDHEN, CDR2 SYDVKM. V lost 8 bases and J 8 bases, leaving 12 bases between the germline ends. The CDR3 reads CASFLGRGYTF. The DNA for the CDR3 is TGTGCCAGCTTTTTGGGGAGAGGCTACACCTTC.

V is TRBV7-3 and J is TRBJ1-1; 9 bases are a match to TRBD1. CDR3 size: 15 residues. The V gene end was trimmed by 2 bases and the J gene end by 6 bases; junction bases not matched to a gene: 7. The V gene's germline CDR1 is SGHTA and CDR2 FQGTGA. The CDR3 loop reads CASSLQGQGRSEAFF. Here the CDR3 DNA reads TGTGCCAGCAGCTTACAGGGACAGGGACGGTCTGAAGCTTTCTTT.

This chain joins TRBV19 and TRBJ1-5; D remains unclear. Looked up from germline, CDR1 is LNHDA and CDR2 is SQIVND (reference sequence). The germline V and J ends were trimmed by 4 bases and 6 bases, with 13 bases remaining between them. The CDR3 spans 14 residues. The CDR3 nucleotides are TGTGCCAGTAGTAGTTCCAGGCGTTTTCAGCCCCAGCATTTT. This sequence encodes CASSSSRRFQPQHF.

The J gene is TRBJ1-5, the V gene TRBV7-3; a weak D match, TRBD1 (5 bases). The V gene's germline CDR1 is SGHTA and CDR2 FQGTGA. Trimming stripped 5 bases from V and 0 bases from J, with 11 bases between. The length of the CDR3 is 15 residues. Written as DNA, the CDR3 is TGTGCCAGCAGCGAACCAGGGTATAGCAATCAGCCCCAGCATTTT. Translated, it gives CASSEPGYSNQPQHF.

This chain uses TRBV20-1 with TRBJ2-1; TRBD2 matches 12 bases. Unmatched junction bases numbered 10, after V lost 3 bases and J lost 10 bases. The germline V gene has CDR1 DFQATT and CDR2 SNEGSKA (reference sequence). This CDR3 comprises 15 residues. CDR3 nucleotides: TGCAGTGCTAGTGTAGCAGGACTAGCGGGAAGAGAGCAGTTCTTC. Translating gives CSASVAGLAGREQFF.

This clone was recorded a few times. Within the sample, other DNA sequences also encode this same CDR3. The chain couples TRBV18 to TRBJ2-1; 12 bases map to TRBD2. This CDR3 is 16 amino acids long. CDR1 and CDR2 from the germline V gene are KGHSH and LQKENI. V lost 1 base, J lost 4 bases, and 2 bases stayed unmatched. CDR3 bases: TGTGCCAGCTCACCACGACTAGCGGGAGAGTACAATGAGCAGTTCTTC. It yields the protein CASSPRLAGEYNEQFF.

The chain joins TRBV3-1 (or the pseudogene TRBV3-2) to TRBJ1-6, with D unclear. There are 14 residues in the CDR3. Germline V gene sequence: CDR1 LGHDT, CDR2 YNNKEL (reference sequence). V lost 9 bases and J 9 bases, leaving 18 bases between the germline ends. CDR3 DNA sequence: TGTGCCAGTAACGCTAGAGGGCCGAGTTCACCCCTCCACTTT. Amino acids: CASNARGPSSPLHF.

The genes are TRBV6-6 and TRBJ1-1; D unresolved. Germline lookup yields CDR1 MNHNY and CDR2 SVGAGI (reference sequence). The CDR3 spans 11 residues. V lost 3 bases and J 8 bases, leaving 7 bases between the germline ends. The CDR3 sequence: CASSYFQEAFF. DNA for the CDR3: TGTGCCAGCAGTTATTTTCAGGAAGCTTTCTTT.

This clone appeared a few times. V and J are TRBV6-5 and TRBJ1-2, with a tentative D call TRBD1 (5 bases). Germline V CDR1 and CDR2: MNHEY, SVGAGI. The CDR3 extends over 14 amino acids. V shed 0 bases and J shed 2 bases, with 7 bases lying between them. For the CDR3, the DNA is TGTGCCAGCAGTTACTCCGCAGGGAACTATGGCTACACCTTC. It translates to CASSYSAGNYGYTF.

V usage is TRBV9 and J usage is TRBJ1-2, with no clear D. Germline V gives CDR1 SGDLS, CDR2 YYNGEE. This CDR3 is 11 amino acids long. Trimming took off 3 bases at V and 4 bases at J, with 4 bases between the two ends. In nucleotides, the CDR3 is TGTGCCAGCAGCGCCGGCTATGGCTACACCTTC. Its translation is CASSAGYGYTF. Looking up the rest from reference TRBV9 and TRBJ1-2 gives the full variable domain: DSGVTQTPKHLITATGQRVTLRCSPRSGDLSVYWYQQSLDQGLQFLIQYYNGEERAKGNILERFSAQQFPDLHSELNLSSLELGDSALYFCASSAGYGYTFGSGTRLTVV.

The chain recombines TRBV30 with TRBJ1-2; D is possibly TRBD1 (6 bases). Deletions cut 1 base from V and 6 bases from J, with 12 bases between. Germline CDR1 reads GTSNPN; CDR2 reads SVGIG (reference sequence). This CDR3 has 13 residues. In nucleotides, the CDR3 is TGTGCCTGGAGTGCACAGGGTGTCGATGGCTACACCTTC. Translated: CAWSAQGVDGYTF.

There are a few counts of this clone. V usage is TRBV7-2 and J usage is TRBJ1-5; D perhaps matches TRBD1 (5 bases). V lost 2 bases and J 2 bases, leaving 10 bases between the germline ends. This CDR3 is 15 amino acids long. CDR1 SGHTA and CDR2 FQGNSA come from the germline V gene. CDR3 loop: CASSLSRAGNQPQHF. In DNA, the CDR3 is TGTGCCAGCAGCTTAAGCAGGGCTGGCAATCAGCCCCAGCATTTT.